This T cell receptor beta chain was sequenced during a study of shared clonotypes between healthy human individuals. Study-level points and caveats: It was observed that roughly 4.8% of naive CD4 clonotypes were shared across several donors. Naive subsets typically showed greater estimated richness than memory subsets.

Notes on this clone: What it recognizes is unknown.

In the original processing: Junction-only immunoSEQ data arrived without quality scores, meaning filtering differed. Only in-frame clones appear in the TCRdb table, and some are missing; sequencing was by immunoSEQ multiplex PCR. V, J and clone size are those of that table, while D and trimming were read from the DNA. Among roughly 2.5 million clones listed, 85% to 95% were seen once. The V and J ends lost 5 bases and 7 bases respectively, with 15 bases between them. The CDR3 spans 14 residues. The germline gives CDR1 LGHNT, CDR2 FRNRAP. The chain uses TRBV12-5 and TRBJ2-4; D perhaps matches TRBD2 (6 bases). Sequencing was done on a sample of naive CD4+ T cells sorted from blood. Subset reported: CD45RA+ positively selected. This TCR came from a young man in good health. DNA of the CDR3: TGTGCTAGTGGTCTCTCAGGAGGGTTGAACATTCAGTACTTC. Residues: CASGLSGGLNIQYF.